One T cell receptor (beta chain) is described in this entry. These data belong to a study of blood T cell repertoires in COVID-19. For the study at large: Samples of COVID-19 (acute and convalescent) were obtained from the United States, Italy and Spain. The analysed material was cDNA or gDNA that came from T cells, B-cell-depleted T cells, or PBMCs.

Trimming cost V 2 bases and J 8 bases; bases outside gene matches: 7. The V gene's germline CDR1 is LGHDT and CDR2 YNNKEL (reference sequence). This CDR3 comprises 16 residues. Per the authors' pipeline: Reference gene primer amplification in the assay estimated nucleated cell counts. Method: immunoSEQ multiplex PCR; TCRdb's copy keeps in-frame clones and lacks some. The DNA was the basis for D and trimming; V, J and clone size are from that table. The sample contains some 74,000 clones, 70% to 90% of which appear only once. The source of this sequence is a woman of 80 years or more with acute or convalescent COVID-19. J is TRBJ2-1 and V is TRBV3-1 (or the pseudogene TRBV3-2); 12 nucleotides match TRBD2. Input material: peripheral blood. In nucleotides, the CDR3 is TGTGCCAGCAGCCAATCGGGACTAGCGGGTCTCGATGAGCAGTTCTTC. Its translation: CASSQSGLAGLDEQFF.